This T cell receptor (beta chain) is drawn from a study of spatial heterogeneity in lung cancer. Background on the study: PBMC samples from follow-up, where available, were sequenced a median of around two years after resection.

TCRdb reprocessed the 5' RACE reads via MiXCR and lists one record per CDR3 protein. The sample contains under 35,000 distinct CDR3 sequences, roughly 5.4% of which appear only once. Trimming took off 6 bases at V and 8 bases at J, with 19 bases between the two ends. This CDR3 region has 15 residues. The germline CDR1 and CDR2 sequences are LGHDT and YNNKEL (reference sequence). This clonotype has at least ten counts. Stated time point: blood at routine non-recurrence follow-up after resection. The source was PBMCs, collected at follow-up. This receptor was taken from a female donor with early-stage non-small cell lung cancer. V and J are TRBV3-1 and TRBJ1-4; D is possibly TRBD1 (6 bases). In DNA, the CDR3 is TGTGCCAGCAGTCAGTGGGGGGCCCCCGGGGAAAAACTGTTTTTT. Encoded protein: CASSQWGAPGEKLFF.